This T cell receptor (beta chain) was sequenced during a study of CD4 T cells in relation to SARS-CoV-2 and coronaviruses. The overall study: Negative control cultures got HIV-1 Nef peptides or no peptide.

Generated by immunoSEQ multiplex PCR, the TCRdb table keeps only in-frame clones and is missing some. The table lists about 21,000 clones, 74% of them singletons. Before the COVID-19 pandemic, during about 2011-2019, CD4+ T cells were taken from unexposed donors. Isolation of CD4+ T cells took place after around eleven days in culture. Fresh IL-2 medium replaced half the medium on days 3 and 7. Study-level findings and limits: Each donor contributed either pre-pandemic or post-infection samples, not both. Crossreactivity was assessed only for spike protein, not other viral proteins.

V lost 6 bases to trimming and J lost 2 bases, with 23 bases between them. CDR1 is SNHLY, CDR2 FYNNEI, per germline. The CDR3 sequence is 18 residues long. Of note for this clone: Its target is unknown.

The receptor was derived from a human donor in good health. Sequencing was done on a sample of CD4+ T cells from PBMCs, cultured in vitro. The genes are TRBV2 and TRBJ1-5, with TRBD1 as a possible D gene (6 bases). CDR3 bases: TGTGCCAGCAGCGCTCTCACAAGGGGGGTCAAGGGCAATCAGCCCCAGCATTTT. Encoded protein: CASSALTRGVKGNQPQHF.